This T cell receptor (beta chain) is from a study of cytomegalovirus exposure and HLA in healthy donors. Study results and caveats: One later analysis, an examination of the 120 validation repertoires, found that first-cohort TCR clusters tended to co-occur in them. Cytomegalovirus status was reportedly diagnosed by the classifier with high sensitivity and specificity. Researchers catalogued around 150 TCR beta chains as cytomegalovirus-associated.

The CDR3 length is 13 residues. Germline CDR1 and CDR2: MNHEY and SMNVEV (reference sequence). The V gene lost 4 bases and the J gene lost 5 bases, with 11 bases spanning the gap. Among the 120 subjects of the validation cohort, separate from the roughly 700-subject first cohort, were the donors. The data were produced by immunoSEQ multiplex PCR, yet TCRdb's version contains in-frame clones alone and is incomplete. The sample contains about 200,000 clones, around 86% of which appear only once. About this clone: Its antigen remains unidentified.

The chain has TRBV27 and TRBJ1-2; D gene ambiguous. The TCR originated in a woman younger than 30 in good health and CMV-seropositive. The sequencing sample was made of PBMCs. The CDR3 loop is CASSYSLSYGYTF. The CDR3 DNA sequence: TGTGCCAGCAGTTACAGTTTGTCGTATGGCTACACCTTC.